One T cell receptor (beta chain) is described in this entry. Its target is unknown. Germline V lookup: CDR1 SGHTA, CDR2 FQGNSA. The CDR3 length is 12 residues. The V end was cut by 5 bases, the J end by 5 bases, with 9 bases between. The data belong to a study of CD8+ T cells in alopecia areata. Study summary: Treated patients took oral tofacitinib at 5 to 10 mg twice daily.

Study outcomes and limitations: A single nonresponder leaves the baseline CD8+ expansion link to response uncertain.

The treatment: oral pan-JAK inhibitor, 5-10 mg twice daily. Lesional scalp tissue (obtained by punch biopsy) and peripheral blood were collected from alopecia areata patients. Cell sorting on a FACSAria was used to separate CD4+ and CD8+ T cells from the PBMCs. cDNA prepared by RNA extraction and subsequent reverse transcription served as the template for sequencing. Assay used: immunoSEQ multiplex PCR; TCRdb lists only in-frame clones, some missing. The sample has fewer than 250,000 clones; 45% to 65% are singletons. The chain links TRBV7-2 to TRBJ1-2; tentative D call: TRBD1 (6 bases). The receptor's source is a human donor with alopecia areata. The specimen comprised CD4+ T cells sorted from blood, sampled at week 4, from a patient treated with tofacitinib. The CDR3 here is CASSPQGYGYTF. The CDR3 coding sequence is TGTGCCAGCAGCCCTCAGGGGTATGGCTACACCTTC.